Each of the 17 T cell receptor beta chains below was sequenced from the same sample in a study of T cell responses to AZD1222 COVID-19 vaccine (dated by TCRdb to about 2021). Libraries were built with the immunoSEQ multiplex PCR assay. TCRdb retrieved this table from immuneACCESS and kept in-frame rearrangements only. Not all clones are present; in checked studies, unresolved V genes account for under half, and no reason is known for the remainder. In all, the sample holds more than 100,000 clones, and around 90% of those were seen once. The ten top clones hold approximately 2.6% of the sample. The time point label, as the study defines it: about 28 days (+/-7) after the second vaccine dose. The sample here was peripheral blood, taken 28 days after the second AZD1222 dose. The receptors were sampled from an adult who received the AZD1222 COVID-19 vaccine.

This rearrangement joins TRBV5-5 to TRBJ2-7; tentatively, D is TRBD1 (8 bases). Between the trimmed V and J ends, which lost 4 bases and 3 bases, there was a span of 23 bases. Germline CDR1 is SGHKS and CDR2 is YYEKEE (reference sequence). The CDR3 runs 17 residues. This CDR3 reads CASSLGQGGVRSYEQYF. As DNA, the CDR3 is TGTGCCAGCAGCCTAGGACAGGGAGGGGTAAGAAGCTACGAGCAGTACTTC.

The genes are TRBV19 and TRBJ2-7, with a weak D call TRBD2 (7 bases). In germline, CDR1 is LNHDA, CDR2 SQIVND (reference sequence). The CDR3 is 14 amino acids. The V gene lost 6 bases and the J gene lost 7 bases, with 19 bases spanning the gap. CDR3 sequence reads: CASSLGGGLGEQYF. The CDR3 coding sequence is TGTGCCAGTAGCCTAGGCGGGGGCTTGGGTGAGCAGTACTTC.

V gene TRBV6-5 combines with J gene TRBJ1-1; no definite D call. This CDR3 is built from 13 residues. V was shortened by 7 bases and J by 5 bases, with 14 bases between the two germline ends. Per the germline V gene, CDR1 is MNHEY and CDR2 is SVGAGI. Here the CDR3 reads CASNLPAGTEAFF. CDR3 DNA sequence: TGTGCCAGCAACCTTCCGGCGGGGACTGAAGCTTTCTTT.

The chain recombines TRBV6-5 with TRBJ2-2; TRBD1 matches at 7 bases. Trimming removed 2 bases from V and 4 bases from J; junction bases left unmatched: 7. Germline CDR1 reads MNHEY; CDR2 reads SVGAGI. The CDR3 spans 16 residues. The CDR3 reads CASSYRGRGSTGELFF. CDR3 in DNA: TGTGCCAGCAGTTACCGTGGCAGGGGGTCCACCGGGGAGCTGTTTTTT.

The chain carries TRBV19 and TRBJ1-1, with TRBD1 matching over 9 bases. This CDR3 is built from 14 residues. CDR1 LNHDA and CDR2 SQIVND come from the germline V gene (reference sequence). V trimming: 7 bases; J trimming: 5 bases; junction bases outside the gene matches: 8. This CDR3 is CASNDGQGSTEAFF. The CDR3 DNA sequence: TGTGCCAGTAACGACGGACAGGGGAGTACTGAAGCTTTCTTT.

The chain recombines TRBV3-1 (or the pseudogene TRBV3-2) with TRBJ1-3, with no clear D. This CDR3 contains 14 residues. Germline loops: CDR1 LGHDT, CDR2 YNNKEL (reference sequence). Trimming removed 3 bases from V and 0 bases from J, with 6 bases in between. In DNA form, the CDR3 reads TGTGCCAGCAGCCAGGGTAACTCTGGAAACACCATATATTTT. Residues: CASSQGNSGNTIYF.

This clone was seen a few times. CDR3 sequence reads: CASRGQGITGELFF. CDR3 coding DNA: TGTGCCAGCAGGGGACAGGGGATCACCGGGGAGCTGTTTTTT. The chain has TRBV7-9 and TRBJ2-2; 10 nucleotides match TRBD1. Germline V gene lookup returns CDR1 SEHNR and CDR2 FQNEAQ (reference sequence). V was pared by 6 bases and J by 4 bases, with 2 bases of the junction left unmatched. The length of the CDR3 is 14 residues.

The chain carries TRBV19 and TRBJ2-7, with D perhaps TRBD1 (5 bases). This CDR3 region has 14 residues. The V gene lost 3 bases and the J gene lost 1 base, with 10 bases spanning the gap. The germline CDR1 and CDR2 sequences are LNHDA and SQIVND (reference sequence). DNA of the CDR3: TGTGCCAGTAGTATTCAGGGTGGATCCTACGAGCAGTACTTC. This translates into CASSIQGGSYEQYF.

The V and J genes are TRBV2 and TRBJ2-7, with 9 bases identical to TRBD1. The CDR3 length is 17 residues. V lost 6 bases to trimming and J lost 3 bases; unmatched junction nucleotides: 15. Germline CDR1 is SNHLY and CDR2 is FYNNEI. This CDR3 reads CASRTPGQGFGGYEQYF. CDR3 coding DNA: TGTGCCAGCAGGACTCCGGGACAGGGATTCGGAGGCTACGAGCAGTACTTC.

V gene TRBV19 combines with J gene TRBJ2-3; D ambiguous. V was cut by 0 bases and J by 2 bases, with 3 bases left in between. In germline, CDR1 is LNHDA, CDR2 SQIVND (reference sequence). The length of the CDR3 is 13 residues. The CDR3 loop is CASSIDLTDTQYF. In DNA, the CDR3 is TGTGCCAGTAGTATAGACCTCACAGATACGCAGTATTTT.

The chain has TRBV7-8 and TRBJ2-1, with D hard to call. Germline lookup yields CDR1 SGHVS and CDR2 FQNEAQ. The V end lost 0 bases, the J end lost 15 bases, and 15 bases lay between the germline ends. This CDR3 is built from 13 residues. The CDR3 DNA follows: TGTGCCAGCAGCTTAGCGAGTTTAAGGACGCGGTTCTTC. Protein product: CASSLASLRTRFF. Looking up the rest from reference TRBV7-8 and TRBJ2-1 gives the full variable domain: GAGVSQSPRYKVAKRGQDVALRCDPISGHVSLFWYQQALGQGPEFLTYFQNEAQLDKSGLPSDRFFAERPEGSVSTLKIQRTQQEDSAVYLCASSLASLRTRFFGPGTRLTVL.

This clone was seen only a few times. V is TRBV5-1 and J is TRBJ2-2; 10 positions agree with TRBD1. Germline CDR1 is SGHRS and CDR2 is YFSETQ. CDR3 length equals 15 residues. The junction had 5 bases not matched to a gene; V was cut back by 5 bases and J by 4 bases. The CDR3: CASRTGQGSTGELFF. As DNA, the CDR3 is TGCGCCAGCAGAACGGGACAGGGGAGCACCGGGGAGCTGTTTTTT.

The chain links TRBV7-2 to TRBJ1-5, with TRBD1 as a possible D gene (6 bases). The CDR3 consists of 16 residues. CDR1 and CDR2 from the germline V gene are SGHTA and FQGNSA. Deletions cut 1 base from V and 0 bases from J, with 10 bases between. CDR3 protein: CASSLVGQYSNQPQHF. The CDR3 nucleotides read TGTGCCAGCAGCTTAGTGGGACAATATAGCAATCAGCCCCAGCATTTT. The full variable domain, rest sourced from reference TRBV7-2 and TRBJ1-5, is GAGVSQSPSNKVTEKGKDVELRCDPISGHTALYWYRQSLGQGLEFLIYFQGNSAPDKSGLPSDRFSAERTGGSVSTLTIQRTQQEDSAVYLCASSLVGQYSNQPQHFGDGTRLSIL.

V usage is TRBV4-1 and J usage is TRBJ2-7, with D uncertain. CDR3 length: 15 amino acids. The V and J ends lost 4 bases and 1 base respectively, with 14 bases between them. Germline V lookup: CDR1 MGHRA, CDR2 YSYEKL. The CDR3 protein is CASSLLIAYSYEQYF. The CDR3 coding sequence is TGCGCCAGCAGCCTCCTGATCGCATATTCCTACGAGCAGTACTTC.

This chain connects TRBV6-2 or TRBV6-3 to TRBJ1-5, with a possible D match to TRBD1 (6 bases). The V and J ends lost 4 bases and 5 bases respectively, with 12 bases between them. The CDR3 extends over 14 amino acids. Germline CDR1 reads MNHEY; CDR2 reads SVGEGT. The DNA of the CDR3 is TGTGCCAGCAGTTCGACAGGAGCTCATCAGCCCCAGCATTTT. This translates into CASSSTGAHQPQHF.

This sequence joins TRBV5-1 and TRBJ1-2, with 11 bases lining up with TRBD1. The ends lost 4 bases at V and 8 bases at J; junction bases unmatched: 10. CDR3 length: 15 amino acids. Germline V gene sequence: CDR1 SGHRS, CDR2 YFSETQ. The CDR3: CASSRTGGARYGYTF. The CDR3 nucleotides are TGCGCCAGCAGCCGGACAGGGGGCGCGAGATACGGCTACACCTTC.

V and J are TRBV27 and TRBJ2-6, with 7 bases identical to TRBD1. The CDR3 length is 17 residues. Trimming cost V 3 bases and J 0 bases; bases outside gene matches: 5. Germline values: CDR1 MNHEY, CDR2 SMNVEV (reference sequence). The CDR3 protein is CASSLRQGFSGANVLTF. CDR3 nucleotide sequence: TGTGCCAGCAGTTTGCGACAGGGATTCTCTGGGGCCAACGTCCTGACTTTC.